This T cell receptor (beta chain) was documented in a study of shared clonotypes between healthy human individuals. As for the study in general: Plates per donor: three CD4 naive, three CD4 memory, two CD8 naive, one CD8 memory. Findings of the study overall: Relative to memory subsets, naive subsets generally showed larger estimated richness.

Sequencing was performed with immunoSEQ multiplex PCR; in TCRdb, only in-frame clones are kept and a portion is missing. The sample lists about 1 million clones, about 77% seen once, with approximately 1.5% in the top ten. Concerning this clone: Its antigen is unidentified.

CD4+ cell separation produced CD45RA+ naive and CD45RA-negative memory subsets. Sequenced input: memory CD4+ T cells sorted from blood. Sample subset: CD45RA-negative fraction. This sequence originates from a man between 18 and 35 years old in good health.

The CDR3 spells CTSSQAFWTGQYF. The CDR3 DNA reads TGCACCAGCAGCCAAGCATTTTGGACGGGGCAGTATTTT. The chain carries TRBV1 and TRBJ2-3. TRBV1 is recorded as a pseudogene. The CDR3 contains 13 residues.